This T cell receptor beta chain stems from a study of T cell responses to AZD1222 COVID-19 vaccine. Study-wide results and limits: Females outnumbered males among donors, who were mostly white British; clonal diversity was possibly underestimated.

Germline CDR1 MGHRA, CDR2 YSYEKL. The V end was cut by 1 base, the J end by 8 bases, with 9 bases between. CDR3 length: 13 amino acids. Notes on this clone: As yet, its antigen is unknown.

Only in-frame clones appear in the TCRdb table, and some are missing; sequencing was by immunoSEQ multiplex PCR. This table has 130,000 to 150,000 clones, roughly 92% appearing once. The genes are TRBV4-1 and TRBJ2-1, with no clear D. The sequence was collected from an adult in good health. The starting material was peripheral blood, obtained on day 0 of AZD1222 vaccination. CDR3 bases: TGCGCCAGCAGCCAAGTGGCGAGTTATGAGCAGTTCTTC. Its translation: CASSQVASYEQFF.